These T cell receptor beta chains were read from a single sample in a study of regulatory T cells in long-lasting Graves disease. TCRdb recomputed calls from the multiplex PCR reads with MiXCR, one row per CDR3 protein. The sample shows around 500,000 distinct CDR3 sequences, 20% of them seen only once. The sample was peripheral blood mononuclear cells (PBMCs), taken when the disease was refractory, from a patient treated with antithyroid drugs. These TCRs come from a female donor with Graves disease. The CDR3 runs from the conserved cysteine through the conserved F or W. Each record gives: D gene, J gene, CDR3 length, V gene, clone size, CDR3 DNA, CDR3 protein. The D gene is left open where the match is weak. The size entry is marked missing in some rows and otherwise reads once, few, many or a size class.

TRBD2	TRBJ2-7	16	TRBV12-3/TRBV12-4	.	TGTGCCAGCAGAAAGGGACTAGCGGGAGGCCCCCTCGAGCAGTACTTC	CASRKGLAGGPLEQYF
.	TRBJ1-1	14	TRBV9	few	TGTGCCAGCAGCGTAATCCTAGGCGGGACTGAAGCTTTCTTT	CASSVILGGTEAFF
.	TRBJ2-7	13	TRBV7-2	many	TGTGCCAGCAGCCGATTCGGGGAGTACGAGCAGTACTTC	CASSRFGEYEQYF
.	TRBJ2-7	16	TRBV5-1	few	TGCGCCAGCAGCTTGGGGGGCAGGGAAATCTCCTACGAGCAGTACTTC	CASSLGGREISYEQYF
TRBD2	TRBJ2-1	12	TRBV5-1	.	TGCGCCAGCAGCTTGTTGCGGGAGGTTCCGTTCTTC	CASSLLREVPFF
.	TRBJ1-4	12	TRBV5-1	few	TGCGCCAGCGGACAGACTAATGAAAAACTGTTTTTT	CASGQTNEKLFF
.	TRBJ2-7	14	TRBV30	few	TGTGCCTGGACCCCCCCCGGCAACATCTACGAGCAGTACTTC	CAWTPPGNIYEQYF
.	TRBJ1-1	13	TRBV28	many	TGTGCCAGCAGTCCTTGGGGGAACACTGAAGCTTTCTTT	CASSPWGNTEAFF
.	TRBJ2-7	15	TRBV20-1	many	TGCAGTGCTAGCCCCCGGCCCGGCGTGCCCTACGAGCAGTACTTC	CSASPRPGVPYEQYF
.	TRBJ1-2	17	TRBV2	many	TGTGCCAGCAGTGAAGCGGATGGGACCCCGACAGTTGTTGGCTACACCTTC	CASSEADGTPTVVGYTF
.	TRBJ2-2	16	TRBV6-1	few	TGTGCCAGCCAGCGCTCTAGGGAAGTGAGAACCGGGGAGCTGTTTTTT	CASQRSREVRTGELFF
TRBD2	TRBJ2-5	16	TRBV12-3/TRBV12-4	many	TGTGCCAGCAGTTGGGGACTAGCGGGAAGACAAGAGACCCAGTACTTC	CASSWGLAGRQETQYF
.	TRBJ1-1	16	TRBV2	many	TGTGCCAGCAGTGAAAAGGCCGCAGGGAGATCCACTGAAGCTTTCTTT	CASSEKAAGRSTEAFF
.	TRBJ1-1	15	TRBV6-2/TRBV6-3	few	TGTGCCAGCAGACGAGATAACGGGCGAGGCACTGAAGCTTTCTTT	CASRRDNGRGTEAFF
TRBD2	TRBJ2-7	15	TRBV20-1	many	TGCAGTGCCTACGGGACTAGCGGGAGCTTTGACGAGCAGTACTTC	CSAYGTSGSFDEQYF
.	TRBJ2-5	15	TRBV11-3	many	TGTGCCAGCAGCTTAGATTCGCACGTTGGAGAGACCCAGTACTTC	CASSLDSHVGETQYF
TRBD2	TRBJ2-7	14	TRBV13	.	TGTGCCAGCAGGTTCAGCGGGAGGGCGGTCGAGCAGTACTTC	CASRFSGRAVEQYF
TRBD2	TRBJ2-6	15	TRBV20-1	few	TGCAGTGCCGGAGCGGGAGGGGCTGGGGCCAACGTCCTGACTTTC	CSAGAGGAGANVLTF
TRBD1	TRBJ2-5	17	TRBV7-3	.	TGTGCCAGCAGCACATTACAGGGGGCGCGTGTTCAAGAGACCCAGTACTTC	CASSTLQGARVQETQYF
TRBD1	TRBJ1-2	15	TRBV19	.	TGTGCCAGTAGGATCCCGGACAGGGGGCGACGGGGCTACACCTTC	CASRIPDRGRRGYTF
.	TRBJ2-2	13	TRBV4-1	.	TGCGCCAGCAGCCTGCGCAGGGCCGGGGAGCTGTTTTTT	CASSLRRAGELFF
.	TRBJ1-2	11	TRBV30	many	TGTGCTGTGACCCCGGGGCTTGGCTACACCTTC	CAVTPGLGYTF
TRBD1	TRBJ2-7	14	TRBV28	few	TGTGCCAGCAGTACCTCCGGGACAGGGAAACGGCAGTACTTC	CASSTSGTGKRQYF
TRBD1	TRBJ2-7	13	TRBV7-8	.	TGTGCCAGCAGCTGGGACAGGGGCGACGAGCAGTACTTC	CASSWDRGDEQYF
.	TRBJ2-5	14	TRBV3-1	many	TGTGCCAGCAGCCAAGATAAACGCCGGGGGACCCAGTACTTC	CASSQDKRRGTQYF
.	TRBJ1-5	15	TRBV5-1	.	TGCGCCAGCAGCACAGGAAATGACTGGAATCAGCCCCAGCATTTT	CASSTGNDWNQPQHF
.	TRBJ2-3	14	TRBV7-2	.	TGTGCCAGCAGCTCTCTTACCCGGGACAAGGGGCAGTATTTT	CASSSLTRDKGQYF
TRBD2	TRBJ2-1	15	TRBV6-2/TRBV6-3	.	TGTGCCAGCACTAACCGAATGGGCGGGAGGGGGGAGCAGTTCTTC	CASTNRMGGRGEQFF
.	TRBJ1-2	10	TRBV27	few	TGTGCCAGCAGTTTTGATGACTACACCTTC	CASSFDDYTF
TRBD1	TRBJ2-7	15	TRBV6-1	few	TGTGCCAGCAGTGACCCGGGACAGCCAGGAGGCGAGCAGTACTTC	CASSDPGQPGGEQYF
TRBD2	TRBJ2-7	15	TRBV27	few	TGTGCCAGCAGTCCTTGGACTAGCGGGATGGACGAGCAGTACTTC	CASSPWTSGMDEQYF
TRBD1	TRBJ1-5	14	TRBV6-5	many	TGTGCCAGCAGTTCCGACAGGGGGCGTCAGCCCCAGCATTTT	CASSSDRGRQPQHF
TRBD2	TRBJ2-7	16	TRBV3-1	many	TGTGCCAGCAGCAACCGGACTAGCGGCATTATCTACGAGCAGTACTTC	CASSNRTSGIIYEQYF
.	TRBJ1-5	13	TRBV28	many	TGTGCCAGCGGCCCGTGGAGGAATCAGCCCCAGCATTTT	CASGPWRNQPQHF
TRBD2	TRBJ2-7	15	TRBV6-1	.	TGTGCCAGCACTCTGACTAGCGGGAGGACCAACGAGCAGTACTTC	CASTLTSGRTNEQYF
.	TRBJ2-7	12	TRBV28	many	TGTGCCATCAGAGGACGGCTAGACGAGCAGTACTTC	CAIRGRLDEQYF
.	TRBJ1-1	13	TRBV20-1	.	TGCAGTGCCCGGACAAGGGGGAACACTGAAGCTTTCTTT	CSARTRGNTEAFF
TRBD2	TRBJ2-7	15	TRBV11-2	many	TGTGCCAGCAGCTTATTACCGGGACTAGCAAACGAGCAGTACTTC	CASSLLPGLANEQYF
.	TRBJ2-7	11	TRBV3-2	.	TGTGCCAGCCCAGCTCCCTACGAGCAGTACTTC	CASPAPYEQYF
.	TRBJ2-4	13	TRBV2	many	TGTGCCAGCAGGAGGGGGGGGGGAGAACACCGGTACTTC	CASRRGGGEHRYF
.	TRBJ1-4	15	TRBV7-9	.	TGTGCCAGCAGCTTAGCTATGGGAGGCGGAGAAAAACTGTTTTTT	CASSLAMGGGEKLFF